This T cell receptor (beta chain) was recovered during a study of T cells after yellow fever vaccination. Study details: Fractions containing few cells were prepared with SMART-Seq v4 Ultra Low Input.

Concerning this clonotype itself: Its target is unknown.

Broader study findings: Of the clonotypes, a small share occurred in both CD4 and CD8 compartments. The study noted that FACS-sorted repertoires could contain abundant clonotypes contaminating from the bulk population.

It was through 5'RACE template switching that TCR cDNA was made, with a universal primer site and UMIs added. TCRdb reanalysed the 5' RACE reads using MiXCR and keeps one entry per CDR3 protein. The data contain 500,000 to 550,000 distinct CDR3 sequences, 20% to 25% of them singletons. The CDR3 extends over 12 amino acids. Trimming removed 5 bases at V and 15 bases at J, with 17 bases between. The sequence derives from a man in his late teens or twenties who received the YFV17D yellow fever vaccine. V is TRBV12-3 or TRBV12-4 and J is TRBJ2-1, with D possibly matching TRBD1 (6 bases). The specimen comprised PBMCs, sampled about 20 days after the first yellow fever vaccination. The CDR3, as DNA: TGTGCCAGCAGTAGTCCAGGGGTCAGGGGGTTCTTC. Its translation: CASSSPGVRGFF.